Following are 4 T cell receptor beta chains from one sample sequenced in a study of human T cells and chemical hapten exposure. TCRdb redid the calling of the RACE reads with MiXCR, one entry per CDR3 protein. Of under 65,000 distinct CDR3 sequences listed, roughly a tenth are singletons. Described time point: pre-sensitization, week 0. The treatment: therapeutic diphenylcyclopropenone sensitization with weekly scalp DPC. The sample in question was whole blood, obtained in connection with sensitization to the hapten diphenylcyclopropenone (DPC). The receptors were gathered from a woman aged 40 to 50 with alopecia areata. Some clones in this sample may be carry-over from other donors' samples.

In its sample, this clonotype was seen many times. The CDR3 reads CASSTEGHNNEQFF. CDR3 DNA: TGTGCCAGCAGCACCGAGGGACACAACAATGAGCAGTTCTTC. V gene TRBV7-9 combines with J gene TRBJ2-1; tentatively, D is TRBD1 (6 bases). From germline, CDR1 is SEHNR and CDR2 FQNEAQ (reference sequence). Trimming shortened V by 5 bases and J by 5 bases, and 13 bases separated the two germline ends. The CDR3 extends over 14 amino acids. Full variable domain (rest looked up from reference TRBV7-9 and TRBJ2-1): DTGVSQNPRHKITKRGQNVTFRCDPISEHNRLYWYRQTLGQGPEFLTYFQNEAQLEKSRLLSDRFSAERPKGSFSTLEIQRTEQGDSAMYLCASSTEGHNNEQFFGPGTRLTVL.

Here the CDR3 reads CASTTKEWYDNSPLHF. The CDR3 nucleotides are TGTGCCAGCACCACAAAGGAGTGGTACGATAATTCACCCCTCCACTTT. V gene TRBV5-6 combines with J gene TRBJ1-6, with D hard to call. Per germline, CDR1 SGHDT and CDR2 YYEEEE. Trimming removed 6 bases at V and 5 bases at J, with 18 bases between. CDR3 length: 16 amino acids.

The chain uses TRBV10-2 and TRBJ2-3; TRBD1 is a possible D gene (6 bases). V lost 6 bases and J 0 bases, leaving 10 bases between the germline ends. Germline assignment: CDR1 WSHSY and CDR2 SAAADI. This CDR3 contains 14 residues. CDR3 sequence (DNA): TGCGCCAGCAGCCACGGGACAAGCACAGATACGCAGTATTTT. This translates into CASSHGTSTDTQYF.

A few counts support this clonotype. This chain joins TRBV6-2 or TRBV6-3 and TRBJ2-3, with 8 positions matching TRBD2. CDR1 is MNHEY and CDR2 is SVGEGT in the germline V gene. The CDR3 loop spans 17 amino acids. After removal of 2 bases from V and 1 base from J, the junction contained 8 bases not matched to a gene. Here the CDR3 DNA reads TGTGCCAGCAGTTACCATGGTAGCGGGGTAGGCACAGATACGCAGTATTTT. Protein sequence: CASSYHGSGVGTDTQYF.